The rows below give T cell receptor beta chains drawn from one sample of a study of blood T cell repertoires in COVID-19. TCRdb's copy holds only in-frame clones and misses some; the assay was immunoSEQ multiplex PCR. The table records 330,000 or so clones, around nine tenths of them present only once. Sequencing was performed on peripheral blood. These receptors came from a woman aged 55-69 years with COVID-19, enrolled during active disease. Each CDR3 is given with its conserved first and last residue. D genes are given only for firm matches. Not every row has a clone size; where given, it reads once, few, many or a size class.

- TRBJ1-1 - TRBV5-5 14 CASSLAGAGTEAFF TGTGCCAGCAGCTTGGCAGGGGCGGGCACTGAAGCTTTCTTT
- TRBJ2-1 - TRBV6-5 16 CASSYGRSPPYNEQFF TGTGCCAGCAGTTACGGCAGGTCCCCCCCCTACAATGAGCAGTTCTTC
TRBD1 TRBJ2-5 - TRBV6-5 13 CASRPTGGETQYF TGTGCCAGCAGGCCTACAGGGGGGGAGACCCAGTACTTC
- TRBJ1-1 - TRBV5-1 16 CASSSGRKGINTEAFF TGCGCCAGCAGTTCAGGCAGGAAGGGGATCAACACTGAAGCTTTCTTT
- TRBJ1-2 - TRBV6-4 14 CASSDERGNYGYTF TGTGCCAGCAGTGACGAGCGAGGTAACTATGGCTACACCTTC
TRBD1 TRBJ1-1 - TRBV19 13 CASSRWTGVEAFF TGTGCCAGTAGTAGGTGGACAGGGGTTGAAGCTTTCTTT
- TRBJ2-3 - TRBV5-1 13 CASSRRTEDTQYF TGCGCCAGCAGCCGAAGGACAGAAGATACGCAGTATTTT
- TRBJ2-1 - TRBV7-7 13 CASSLGGTEEQFF TGTGCCAGCAGCTTAGGGGGCACAGAAGAGCAGTTCTTC
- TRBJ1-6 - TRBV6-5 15 CASSYHQTGSTPLHF TGTGCCAGCAGTTACCATCAGACAGGCTCCACACCCCTCCACTTT
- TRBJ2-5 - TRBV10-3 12 CAISSVQETQYF TGTGCCATCAGTAGCGTACAAGAGACCCAGTACTTC
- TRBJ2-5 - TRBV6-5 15 CASRRTSGPQETQYF TGTGCCAGCAGAAGAACTAGTGGCCCCCAAGAGACCCAGTACTTC
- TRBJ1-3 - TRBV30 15 CAWRDPGVSGNTIYF TGTGCCTGGAGAGACCCCGGGGTCTCTGGAAACACCATATATTTT
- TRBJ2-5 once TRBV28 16 CASSLGAGPVQETQYF TGTGCCAGCAGTTTAGGGGCGGGGCCGGTCCAAGAGACCCAGTACTTC
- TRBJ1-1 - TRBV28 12 CASSLRGTEAFF TGTGCCAGCAGCCTCCGAGGGACTGAAGCTTTCTTT
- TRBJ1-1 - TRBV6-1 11 CASSSSTEAFF TGTGCCAGCAGTTCTTCTACTGAAGCTTTCTTT
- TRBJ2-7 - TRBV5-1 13 CASTPGEGYEQYF TGCGCCAGCACCCCGGGGGAAGGCTACGAGCAGTACTTC
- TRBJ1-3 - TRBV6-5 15 CASNMGRVIGNTIYF TGTGCCAGCAATATGGGCAGGGTTATTGGAAACACCATATATTTT
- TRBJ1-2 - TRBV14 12 CASSQAARSYTF TGTGCCAGCAGCCAAGCGGCCAGGAGCTACACCTTC
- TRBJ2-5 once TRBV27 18 CASSLYPSGGLKTETQYF TGTGCCAGCAGTTTATACCCTTCCGGGGGGCTAAAGACAGAGACCCAGTACTTC
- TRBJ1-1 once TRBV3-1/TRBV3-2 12 CASSHSNTEAFF TGTGCCAGCAGCCACTCGAACACTGAAGCTTTCTTT
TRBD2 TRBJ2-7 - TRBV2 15 CAGKPSGGAGYEQYF TGTGCGGGGAAGCCTAGCGGGGGGGCCGGGTACGAGCAGTACTTC
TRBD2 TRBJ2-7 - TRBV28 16 CASSSTRLAGGYEQYF TGTGCCAGCAGTTCAACTCGACTAGCGGGGGGCTACGAGCAGTACTTC
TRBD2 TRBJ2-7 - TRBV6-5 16 CASSYDRAGGQDEQYF TGTGCCAGCAGTTACGATCGGGCGGGGGGGCAAGACGAGCAGTACTTC
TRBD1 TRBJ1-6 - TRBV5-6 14 CASSGDRIRSPLHF TGTGCCAGCAGCGGGGACAGGATCCGTTCACCCCTCCACTTT
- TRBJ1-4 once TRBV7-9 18 CASSFRGLNPSTNEKLFF TGTGCCAGCAGCTTCAGGGGATTGAACCCCTCAACTAATGAAAAACTGTTTTTT
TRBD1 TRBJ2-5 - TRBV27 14 CASSLTGVGETQYF TGTGCCAGCAGCCTTACAGGGGTAGGCGAGACCCAGTACTTC
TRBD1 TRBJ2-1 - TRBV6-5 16 CASSYPRTGGVDEQFF TGTGCCAGCAGTTACCCACGGACAGGGGGAGTCGATGAGCAGTTCTTC
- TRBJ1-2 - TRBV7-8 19 CASSLGWTASSPTRYGYTF TGTGCCAGCAGCTTGGGGTGGACGGCTAGCTCACCGACGCGATATGGCTACACCTTC
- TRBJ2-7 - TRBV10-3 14 CAIRAGQISYEQYF TGTGCCATCAGGGCGGGACAGATTTCCTACGAGCAGTACTTC
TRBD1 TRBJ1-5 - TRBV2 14 CASSGDRGNQPQHF TGTGCCAGCAGTGGGGACAGGGGCAATCAGCCCCAGCATTTT
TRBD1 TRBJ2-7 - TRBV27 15 CASSSPGTGTYEQYF TGTGCCAGCAGCTCTCCCGGGACAGGGACCTACGAGCAGTACTTC
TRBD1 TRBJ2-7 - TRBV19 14 CASSIFRGPYEQYF TGTGCCAGTAGTATCTTCAGGGGGCCCTACGAGCAGTACTTC
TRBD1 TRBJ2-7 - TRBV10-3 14 CAIRHGQEVYEQYF TGTGCCATCAGGCACGGACAGGAGGTCTACGAGCAGTACTTC
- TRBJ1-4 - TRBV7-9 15 CASSSPGQKHEKLFF TGTGCCAGCAGCTCCCCCGGACAGAAGCATGAAAAACTGTTTTTT
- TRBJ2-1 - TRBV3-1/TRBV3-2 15 CASSPQVGSYNEQFF TGTGCCAGCAGCCCCCAAGTCGGCTCCTACAATGAGCAGTTCTTC
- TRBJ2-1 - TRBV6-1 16 CASSDGTGSSYNEQFF TGTGCCAGCAGTGACGGGACTGGTAGCTCCTACAATGAGCAGTTCTTC
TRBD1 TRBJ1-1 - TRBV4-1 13 CASSREGATEAFF TGCGCCAGCAGCCGAGAGGGGGCTACTGAAGCTTTCTTT
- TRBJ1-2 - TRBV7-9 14 CASSLLDRRNGYTF TGTGCCAGCAGCCTACTGGACAGAAGAAATGGCTACACCTTC
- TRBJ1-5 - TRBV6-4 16 CASSDRTQGRDQPQHF TGTGCCAGCAGTGACCGGACGCAGGGGCGCGATCAGCCCCAGCATTTT
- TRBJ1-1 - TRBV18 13 CASFTQTGVGAFF TGTGCCAGCTTCACCCAAACCGGGGTGGGTGCTTTCTTT
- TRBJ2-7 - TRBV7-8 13 CASSLVAGYEQYF TGTGCCAGCAGCTTAGTCGCCGGCTACGAGCAGTACTTC
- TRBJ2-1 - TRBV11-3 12 CASSSRVGEQFF TGTGCCAGCAGTTCCAGGGTTGGTGAGCAGTTCTTC
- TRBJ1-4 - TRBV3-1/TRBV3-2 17 CASSQSGNRLSNEKLFF TGTGCCAGCAGCCAAAGTGGGAATCGACTATCTAATGAAAAACTGTTTTTT
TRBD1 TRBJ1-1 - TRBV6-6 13 CASSYKGATEAFF TGTGCCAGCAGTTACAAGGGGGCCACTGAAGCTTTCTTT
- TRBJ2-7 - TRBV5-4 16 CASSLGGTFLSYEQYF TGTGCCAGCAGCTTGGGTGGTACTTTCCTCTCCTACGAGCAGTACTTC
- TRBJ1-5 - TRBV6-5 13 CASSRQGYQPQHF TGTGCCAGCAGCCGTCAGGGCTATCAGCCCCAGCATTTT
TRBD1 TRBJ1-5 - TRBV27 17 CASSLRWTGGGNQPQHF TGTGCCAGCAGTTTAAGGTGGACAGGGGGGGGAAATCAGCCCCAGCATTTT
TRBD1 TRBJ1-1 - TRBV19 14 CASSAYQGDRVAFF TGTGCCAGTAGTGCCTACCAGGGGGATCGGGTAGCTTTCTTT
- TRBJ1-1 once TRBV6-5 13 CASSSSAGREAFF TGTGCCAGCAGTTCCTCCGCGGGCAGAGAAGCTTTCTTT
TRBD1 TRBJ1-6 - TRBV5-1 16 CASSYTGESYNSPLHF TGCGCCAGCAGTTACACAGGGGAGTCCTATAATTCACCCCTCCACTTT
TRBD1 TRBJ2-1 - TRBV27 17 CASSLTWGQGYYNEQFF TGTGCCAGCAGTCTTACCTGGGGACAGGGGTACTACAATGAGCAGTTCTTC
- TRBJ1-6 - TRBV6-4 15 CASSDSIGGYSPLHF TGTGCCAGCAGTGACTCGATCGGGGGGTATTCACCCCTCCACTTT